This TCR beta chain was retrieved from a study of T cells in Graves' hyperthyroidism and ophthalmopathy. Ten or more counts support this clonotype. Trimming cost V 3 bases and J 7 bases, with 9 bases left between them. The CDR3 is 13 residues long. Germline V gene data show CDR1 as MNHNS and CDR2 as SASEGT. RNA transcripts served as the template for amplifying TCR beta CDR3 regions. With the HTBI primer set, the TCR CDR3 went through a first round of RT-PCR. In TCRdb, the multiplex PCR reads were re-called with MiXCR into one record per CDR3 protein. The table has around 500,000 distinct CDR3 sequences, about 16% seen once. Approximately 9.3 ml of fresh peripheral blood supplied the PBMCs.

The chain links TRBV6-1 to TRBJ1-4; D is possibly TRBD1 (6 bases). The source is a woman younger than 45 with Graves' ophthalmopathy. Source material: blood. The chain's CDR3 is CASSEQGSEKLFF. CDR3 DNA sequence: TGTGCCAGCAGTGAGCAGGGGAGTGAAAAACTGTTTTTT.